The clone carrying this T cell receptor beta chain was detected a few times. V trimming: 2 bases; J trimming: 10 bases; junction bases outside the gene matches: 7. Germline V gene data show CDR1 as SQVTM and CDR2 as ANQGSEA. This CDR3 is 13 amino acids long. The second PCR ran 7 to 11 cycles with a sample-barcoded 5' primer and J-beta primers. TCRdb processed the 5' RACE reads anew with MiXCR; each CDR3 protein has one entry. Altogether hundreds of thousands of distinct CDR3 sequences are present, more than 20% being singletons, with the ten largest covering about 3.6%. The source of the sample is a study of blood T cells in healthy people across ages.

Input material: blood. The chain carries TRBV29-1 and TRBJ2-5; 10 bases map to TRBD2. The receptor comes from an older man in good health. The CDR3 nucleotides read TGCAGCGTTGAACTGCTAGCGGGAGTGCGCCAGTACTTC. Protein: CSVELLAGVRQYF.